A selection of T cell receptor beta chains follows, all from one sample in a study of T-cell memory formation after mild COVID-19. TCRdb reprocessed the 5' RACE reads via MiXCR and lists one record per CDR3 protein. The repertoire holds under 35,000 distinct CDR3 sequences, around a fifth seen once, with about 1.5% in the top ten. The sequencing input was PBMCs or a T cell subset sorted from them (not recorded which). Receptors originate from an adult who had mild COVID-19 (a few samples of this study predate the infection). Cell type and time point are not known. Both conserved end residues are part of each CDR3. A D gene is named only where the DNA matches it firmly. Size values are once, few and many counts, or a class for expanded clones, and some rows have none.

length | size | J | V | D | CDR3
15 | - | TRBJ1-1 | TRBV19 | - | CASNRGLGRNTEAFF
17 | many | TRBJ2-7 | TRBV6-2/TRBV6-3 | TRBD2 | CASSYSLKGLAGEASNF
16 | many | TRBJ2-1 | TRBV4-3 | TRBD2 | CASSKAQLAINNEQFF
17 | many | TRBJ2-2 | TRBV5-1 | - | CASSLGLSLANTGELFF
14 | many | TRBJ2-2 | TRBV29-1 | TRBD2 | CSVDRTGGTGELFF
15 | many | TRBJ1-5 | TRBV25-1 | TRBD1 | CASSEGQGANQPQHF
15 | - | TRBJ2-1 | TRBV5-5 | TRBD1 | CASSLGTGSYNEQFF
17 | once | TRBJ1-2 | TRBV29-1 | TRBD1 | CSVDVPTEGAANYGYTF
14 | medium-sized | TRBJ2-3 | TRBV7-9 | - | CASSPGPGPDTQYF
14 | many | TRBJ2-7 | TRBV10-2 | TRBD2 | CASSLTSGGSEQYF
15 | many | TRBJ1-4 | TRBV28 | TRBD1 | CASSLAGTGEGKLFF
14 | many | TRBJ1-2 | TRBV3-1 | - | CASSPQTVDYGYTF
13 | many | TRBJ1-1 | TRBV10-3 | - | CAISPRGNTEAFF
15 | many | TRBJ1-2 | TRBV6-5 | TRBD1 | CASSYGGQGFYGYTF
15 | many | TRBJ2-5 | TRBV4-3 | - | CASSQEVQGGETQYF
11 | many | TRBJ1-5 | TRBV20-1 | - | CSARMTQPQHF